This TCR beta chain emerged from a study of cytomegalovirus exposure and HLA in healthy donors. Study-level information: Drawn from HLA-typed donors, 65 million to 100 million unique TCRs were held in an early data release.

Turning to this clone: Its antigen remains unidentified.

Unmatched junction bases numbered 9, after V lost 5 bases and J lost 6 bases. This CDR3 comprises 15 residues. CDR1 and CDR2 from the germline V gene are SEHNR and FQNEAQ (reference sequence). PCR employed 60 Vbeta and 13 Jbeta primers. Libraries were prepared by immunoSEQ multiplex PCR; TCRdb keeps only in-frame clonotypes and omits some of them. The table lists 50,000 or so clones. Overall study results and limits: Later work associated around 18,000 TCR beta sequences with HLA alleles at 0.05 false discovery rate. V- and J-gene trimming in TCR beta was tied to a missense DCLRE1C variant by an analysis performed later.

Sequencing was carried out using PBMCs. J is TRBJ2-1 and V is TRBV7-9; TRBD1 matches at 8 bases. This receptor was obtained from a man between 35 and 55 years old in good health and CMV-seropositive. The CDR3 protein is CASSLRQGPFNEQFF. CDR3 nucleotide sequence: TGTGCCAGCAGCCTCCGACAGGGGCCTTTCAATGAGCAGTTCTTC.